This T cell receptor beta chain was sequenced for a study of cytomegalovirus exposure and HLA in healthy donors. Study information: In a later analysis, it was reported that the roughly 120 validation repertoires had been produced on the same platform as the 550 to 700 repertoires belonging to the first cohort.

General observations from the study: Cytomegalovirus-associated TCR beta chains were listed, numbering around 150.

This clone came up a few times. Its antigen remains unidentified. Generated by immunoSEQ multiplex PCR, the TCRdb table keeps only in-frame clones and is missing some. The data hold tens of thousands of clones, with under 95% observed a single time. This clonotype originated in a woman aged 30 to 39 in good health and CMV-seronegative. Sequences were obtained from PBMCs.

CDR3 residues: CASRPGQGDYNEQFF. Here the CDR3 DNA reads TGTGCCAGCAGACCGGGACAGGGGGACTACAATGAGCAGTTCTTC. This chain links TRBV6-4 with TRBJ2-1; 11 bases fit TRBD1. After removal of 6 bases from V and 3 bases from J, the junction contained 4 bases not matched to a gene. The CDR3 extends over 15 amino acids. CDR1 MRHNA and CDR2 SNTAGT come from the germline V gene.